A selection of T cell receptor beta chains follows, all from one sample in a study of cytomegalovirus exposure and HLA in healthy donors. This table comes from immunoSEQ multiplex PCR, and its TCRdb copy is limited to in-frame clones, with some not included. The repertoire holds around 130,000 clones, with less than 75% as singletons. The material sequenced was PBMCs. These receptors all stem from a woman aged 40 to 50 in good health and CMV-seropositive. The CDR3 runs from the conserved cysteine through the conserved F or W. Fields, in order: D gene, V gene, J gene, CDR3 length, CDR3 protein. A D gene is named only where the DNA matches it firmly.

TRBD1	TRBV19	TRBJ2-3	17	CASSPQTRTGRADTQYF
TRBD1	TRBV11-3	TRBJ2-1	17	CASRRTGGPKLYNEQFF
TRBD1	TRBV6-5	TRBJ1-2	12	CASTATGLGYTF
TRBD2	TRBV4-3	TRBJ2-1	15	CASSQARTSYNEQFF
TRBD1	TRBV11-2	TRBJ2-5	15	CASSIGQGGQETQYF
TRBD2	TRBV29-1	TRBJ2-1	13	CSVYRGLADEQFF
NA	TRBV19	TRBJ1-3	16	CASSISDTPTGNTIYF
TRBD1	TRBV5-8	TRBJ2-1	18	CASGRQDRGERGYNEQFF
NA	TRBV5-8	TRBJ1-4	15	CASSPQVATNEKLFF
TRBD1	TRBV2	TRBJ1-5	15	CASRLTGGDNQPQHF
NA	TRBV5-1	TRBJ1-2	15	CASSDPGPGNYGYTF